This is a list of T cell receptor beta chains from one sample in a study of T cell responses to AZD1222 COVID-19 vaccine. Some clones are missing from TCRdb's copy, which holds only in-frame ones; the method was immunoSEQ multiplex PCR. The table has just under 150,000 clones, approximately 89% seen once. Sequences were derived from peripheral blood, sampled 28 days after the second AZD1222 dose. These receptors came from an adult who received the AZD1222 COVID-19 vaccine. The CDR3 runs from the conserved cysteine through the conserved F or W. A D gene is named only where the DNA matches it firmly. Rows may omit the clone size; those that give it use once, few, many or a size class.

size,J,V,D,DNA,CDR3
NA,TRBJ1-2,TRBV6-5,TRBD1,TGTGCCAGCAGTTACCAGACAGGGGAGGTGGACTATGGCTACACCTTC,CASSYQTGEVDYGYTF
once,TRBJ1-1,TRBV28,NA,TGTGCCAGCAGTTTATTCGGAGGGAGGGGATCGGCTTTCACTGAAGCTTTCTTT,CASSLFGGRGSAFTEAFF
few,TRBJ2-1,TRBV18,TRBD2,TGTGCCAGCTCACCAGTAGCGGGGACCTACAATGAGCAGTTCTTC,CASSPVAGTYNEQFF
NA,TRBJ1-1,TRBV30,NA,TGTGCCTGGGAGCGGAGGGGGAACACTGAAGCTTTCTTT,CAWERRGNTEAFF
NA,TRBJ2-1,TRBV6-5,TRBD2,TGTGCCAGCAGTTACGTTGCGGGAGGTAATGAGCAGTTCTTC,CASSYVAGGNEQFF
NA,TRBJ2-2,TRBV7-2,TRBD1,TGTGCCAGCAGCTCCCGGGACAGGAACACCGGGGAGCTGTTTTTT,CASSSRDRNTGELFF
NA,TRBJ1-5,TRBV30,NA,TGTGCCTGGAGTCGGCGGTTAACGGATCAACCCCAGCATTTT,CAWSRRLTDQPQHF
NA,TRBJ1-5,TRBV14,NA,TGTGCCAGCAGCCCCTCGGGATGGGGCCAGCCCCAGCATTTT,CASSPSGWGQPQHF
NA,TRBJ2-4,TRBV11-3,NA,TGTGCCAGCAGCTTAGGGACTTCAGGGGAAAACATTCAGTACTTC,CASSLGTSGENIQYF
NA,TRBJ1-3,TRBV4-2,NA,TGTGCCAGCAAAAGATCCGAGGTCGAGGAAGGAAACACCATATATTTT,CASKRSEVEEGNTIYF
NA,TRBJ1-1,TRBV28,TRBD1,TGTGCCAGCAGTTTCAACAGGGGGCTCACTGAAGCTTTCTTT,CASSFNRGLTEAFF
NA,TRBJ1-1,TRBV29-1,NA,TGCAGCGTTGAAGATAACACTGAAGCTTTCTTT,CSVEDNTEAFF
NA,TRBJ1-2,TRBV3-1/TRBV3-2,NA,TGTGCCAGCAGCCCAAGACATCGGATTTACGGCTACACCTTC,CASSPRHRIYGYTF
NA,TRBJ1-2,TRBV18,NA,TGTGCCAGCTCACCTTCAGCAGGGTTCCGGGGTGGCTACACCTTC,CASSPSAGFRGGYTF
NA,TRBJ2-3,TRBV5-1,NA,TGCGCCAGCAGCTCGTCTGCGGGCGGCACAGATACGCAGTATTTT,CASSSSAGGTDTQYF
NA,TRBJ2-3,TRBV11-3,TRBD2,TGTGCCAGCAGCTTAGTCAGGGAGGGCCCAGATACGCAGTATTTT,CASSLVREGPDTQYF
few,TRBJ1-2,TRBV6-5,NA,TGTGCCAGCAGTCCTTACGCAGGGTTAGACTATGGCTACACCTTC,CASSPYAGLDYGYTF
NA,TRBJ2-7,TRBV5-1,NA,TGCGCCAGCAGCCCAGGGACACCCACCTACGAGCAGTACTTC,CASSPGTPTYEQYF
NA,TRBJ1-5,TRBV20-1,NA,TGCAGTGCTAGTGCTGGGGCTGGCAATCAGCCCCAGCATTTT,CSASAGAGNQPQHF
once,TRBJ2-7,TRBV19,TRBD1,TGTGCCAGTAGTATCTCCAGGGGGCCGGGAAGCTACGAGCAGTACTTC,CASSISRGPGSYEQYF
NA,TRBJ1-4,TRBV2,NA,TGTGCCAGCAGAGACAGTTTGGATGAAAAACTGTTTTTT,CASRDSLDEKLFF
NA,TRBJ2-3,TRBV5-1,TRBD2,TGCGCCAGCAGCGCGAGCACTAGCGGAAGCCTGGGAAATACGCAGTATTTT,CASSASTSGSLGNTQYF
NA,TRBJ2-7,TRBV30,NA,TGTGCCTGGAGTGTAAGGGGTCGCGAGCAGTACTTC,CAWSVRGREQYF
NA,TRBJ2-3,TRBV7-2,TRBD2,TGTGCCAGCAGCACTAGCGGGAGTTTCGCAGATACGCAGTATTTT,CASSTSGSFADTQYF
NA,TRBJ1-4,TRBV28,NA,TGTGCCAGCAGTTCCCCAGGGTCCCCCGCTAATGAAAAACTGTTTTTT,CASSSPGSPANEKLFF
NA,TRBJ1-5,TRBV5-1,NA,TGCGCCAGCAGCTTGGGTAGGGACAATCAGCCCCAGCATTTT,CASSLGRDNQPQHF
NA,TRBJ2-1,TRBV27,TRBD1,TGTGCCACCGGGACAGGGGGGGACAATGAGCAGTTCTTC,CATGTGGDNEQFF
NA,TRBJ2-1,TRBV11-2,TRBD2,TGTGCCAGCAGCTTATATTGGCGGGAGCTGAATGAGCAGTTCTTC,CASSLYWRELNEQFF
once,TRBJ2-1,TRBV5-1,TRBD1,TGCGCCAGCGCTAGGACAGGGTTTATGGATGAGCAGTTCTTC,CASARTGFMDEQFF
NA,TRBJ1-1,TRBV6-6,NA,TGTGCCAGCAGGTACGGACGGAACACTGAAGCTTTCTTT,CASRYGRNTEAFF
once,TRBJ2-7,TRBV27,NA,TGTGCCAGCAGTTTATCGGCCGGATCCTACGAGCAGTACTTC,CASSLSAGSYEQYF
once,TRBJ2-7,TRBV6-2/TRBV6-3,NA,TGTGCCAGCAGTTCCCCCGGGACGCTGACCTACGAGCAGTACTTC,CASSSPGTLTYEQYF
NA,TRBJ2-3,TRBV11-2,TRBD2,TGTGCCAGCAGCTTACCAAAGCGGGGATCTAGCACAGATACGCAGTATTTT,CASSLPKRGSSTDTQYF
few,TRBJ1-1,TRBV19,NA,TGTGCCAGTGTAACCGGGGCCTACCGTTCCAACACTGAAGCTTTCTTT,CASVTGAYRSNTEAFF
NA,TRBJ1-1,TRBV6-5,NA,TGTGCCAGCAGCACAAACACTGAAGCTTTCTTT,CASSTNTEAFF
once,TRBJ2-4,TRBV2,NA,TGTGCCAGCGACCTAACAGGGGGGGCGACCAAAAACATTCAGTACTTC,CASDLTGGATKNIQYF
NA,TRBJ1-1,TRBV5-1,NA,TGCGCCAGCAGCTTGGGAATTGGGGGTGCAACAGAAGCTTTCTTT,CASSLGIGGATEAFF
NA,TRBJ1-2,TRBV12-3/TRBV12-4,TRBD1,TGTGCCAGCAGTCCGACAGGGGCCTATGGCTACACCTTC,CASSPTGAYGYTF
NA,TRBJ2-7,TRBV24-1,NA,TGTGCCACCAGTGTGGGCGCGGGTAGCTCCTACGAGCAGTACTTC,CATSVGAGSSYEQYF
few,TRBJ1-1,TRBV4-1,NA,TGCGCCAGCAGCCCGGGCGGGAACACTGAAGCTTTCTTT,CASSPGGNTEAFF
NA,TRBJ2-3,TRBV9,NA,TGTGCCAGCAGCTACTTAGGTTCCTCAGCGGATACGCAGTATTTT,CASSYLGSSADTQYF
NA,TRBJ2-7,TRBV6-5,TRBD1,TGTGCCAGCAGACCGACAGGGTTTGCCCCCGAGCAGTACTTC,CASRPTGFAPEQYF
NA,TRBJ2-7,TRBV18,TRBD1,TGTGCCAGCTCACCGGACAGGGTGGAGCAGTACTTC,CASSPDRVEQYF
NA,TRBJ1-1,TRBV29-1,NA,TGCAGCGTTGCGTTGAGACACAAGAACACTGAAGCTTTCTTT,CSVALRHKNTEAFF
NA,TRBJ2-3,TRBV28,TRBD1,TGTGCCAGCAGTCCGAAAGTATACAGGGGCACGCAGTATTTT,CASSPKVYRGTQYF
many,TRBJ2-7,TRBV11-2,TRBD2,TGTGCCAGCAGCTTATTGAGCGGGAGTGACTACGAGCAGTACTTC,CASSLLSGSDYEQYF
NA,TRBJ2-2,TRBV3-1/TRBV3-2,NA,TGTGCCAGCAGCCGGGGGGACTACACCGGGGAGCTGTTTTTT,CASSRGDYTGELFF
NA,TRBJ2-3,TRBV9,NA,TGTGCCAGCGGCCCCGGGCCGCCAACAGATACGCAGTATTTT,CASGPGPPTDTQYF
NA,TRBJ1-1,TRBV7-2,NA,TGTGCCAGCAGCGCCAGGGTCGAAAACCGTGAAGCTTTCTTT,CASSARVENREAFF
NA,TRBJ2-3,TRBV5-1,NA,TGCGCCAGCAGCTCTGGAGCCCTAAACGCAGATACGCAGTATTTT,CASSSGALNADTQYF
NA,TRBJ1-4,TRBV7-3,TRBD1,TGTGCCAGCAGCCAACGACAGGGCCATTCAGGGGAACTGTTTTTT,CASSQRQGHSGELFF
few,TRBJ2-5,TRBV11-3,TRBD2,TGTGCCAGCAGCGCCCGGTGGGGCGGGAGTCCCCCACAAGAGACCCAGTACTTC,CASSARWGGSPPQETQYF
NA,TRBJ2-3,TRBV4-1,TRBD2,TGCGCCAGCAGCCAAGATGGGGGGGAGCCGCAGTATTTT,CASSQDGGEPQYF
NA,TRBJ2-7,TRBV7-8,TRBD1,TGTGCCAGCAGCGGGACAGGGGCCCCCTACGAGCAGTACTTC,CASSGTGAPYEQYF
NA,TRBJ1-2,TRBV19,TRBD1,TGTGCCAGTAGTATTGGGGGCAGGGGGCGTCATATTGGCTACACCTTC,CASSIGGRGRHIGYTF
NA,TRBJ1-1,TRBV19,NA,TGTGCCAGTAGTATGGCCACTGAAGCTTTCTTT,CASSMATEAFF